This TCR beta chain was documented in a study of cytomegalovirus exposure and HLA in healthy donors (dated by TCRdb to about 2017). With respect to the entire study: According to an earlier analysis of 550 to 750 of the donors, some 180 million T cells yielded approximately 120 million unique TCR beta sequences and more than 250 Gb of sequence data. Typing coverage differed by locus: A, B, C, DRB1 and DQB1 were typed in about 629-640 donors, DQA1 in about 500, DPA1 in over 600, and DPB1 in approximately 450. Among the approximately 400 genotyped donors, more than 70% belonged to the genetic ancestry cluster associated with self-reported Caucasian donors. High-throughput TCR immunosequencing, statistical association of individual TCRs with disease status, and machine learning were combined to predict cytomegalovirus infection status. The study was designed to test whether signatures of past pathogen exposure could be identified by cataloging public T cell receptors. In an earlier analysis of roughly 540 of the donors, high-throughput TCR beta sequencing was used to judge whether each TCR beta V gene segment behaved as functional or pseudogenic. On average, roughly 250,000 unique TCR beta nucleotide sequences were sequenced per donor among fewer than 500 genotyped donors of the cohort, with roughly a sixth of those sequences being non-productive. The T cell repertoires of several hundred subjects were profiled by immunosequencing and related to cytomegalovirus serostatus. Donor age, sex, ethnicity and CMV serostatus were compiled alongside the repertoire data. In a later analysis, previously published TCR beta repertoires from several hundred donors were re-analyzed and high-resolution HLA genotyping was added so that TCR occurrence patterns could be studied. In a later genetic analysis, genome-wide SNP genotypes for about 55% of the 666 donors were used, and that subset was treated as a discovery cohort. HLA typing included class I and class II loci at four-digit resolution. Besides the first cohort of under 700 subjects, a separate validation cohort made up of 95 to 150 different subjects was used. Rather than drawing on any new phenotypic data, the later analysis identified candidate immune exposures from TCR beta sequences and the way those sequences occurred across donors. Roughly five DR-DQ haplotypes were handled as single units for association and clustering, since linkage in the cohort was strong. All discovery cohort repertoires had been generated on a single sequencing platform. About 300 gigabases of sequencing data and 75 million to 85 million unique TCR sequences made up an early release that covered nearly 650 HLA-typed donors.

A distance of 22 bases separates the germline ends of V and J, which lose 8 bases and 12 bases respectively. The CDR3 covers 13 residues, taking in both the cysteine and the phenylalanine. Only the CDR3 part of the read is kept: 39 bases, read in frame from the first base. CDR1 and CDR2 were assigned from the germline V gene as MDHEN and SYDVKM. This clone was seen a single time. Its specific antigen is unknown. Per-base qualities were not stored, and no clone one base away is much larger. In total, 666 healthy bone marrow donors made up the cohort. At the time of sampling, all cohort members were nominally healthy, though unrecorded immune exposures were likely present. The donor was CMV seronegative and belonged to the group of several hundred seronegative cohort members. A peripheral blood sample was collected from each donor, and TCR beta sequencing was performed on peripheral blood mononuclear cells. The Qiagen DNeasy Blood Extraction Kit was used to extract genomic DNA from the blood cell samples.

Beyond this particular receptor, the publication reports: Sequencing depth was assumed to be roughly uniform across donors in the presence/absence analyses, though that assumption may not hold. The classifier was reported to diagnose cytomegalovirus status with high specificity and sensitivity in both the original and validation cohorts. A total of fewer than 200 TCR beta chains were listed by the study as associated with cytomegalovirus. In this cohort, only TCR beta chains were sequenced, and detectable features were limited by the absence of alpha or paired-chain data. HLA typing was unavailable for some donors at each locus, so association tests used only the typed subset. The authors suggested that the approach could potentially be generalized to other disease states and immunological phenotypes. Assigning TCR associations to individual alleles was difficult when HLA alleles, especially DR and DQ, strongly co-occurred. In a later analysis, 15,000 to 20,000 TCR beta sequences were associated with specific HLA alleles at a false discovery rate of 0.05. According to a later analysis, TCR association rates differed among HLA loci, with DRB1 alleles showing the most associated TCRs and HLA-C alleles showing the fewest. An association between a missense DCLRE1C variant and V-gene and J-gene trimming of TCR beta chains was found in a later genetic analysis and replicated in an independent cohort. Some IMGT-functional V segments, including TRBV6-2 and TRBV6-3, could not be distinguished by the 87-base-pair reads and were therefore excluded. The sequencing pipeline was judged likely to have produced a cluster of highly shared sequence variants as a technical artifact. In vitro tests confirmed that a few of the cytomegalovirus-associated TCR beta chains recognize cytomegalovirus antigens. In a later genetic analysis, fewer N-insertions in productive TCRs were reported among donors in an Asian-associated ancestry cluster than the roughly 700-donor mean. Broadly in line with IMGT annotations, most TCR beta V segments showed up in productive rearrangements about 90% or about 30% of the time in an earlier analysis of several hundred of the donors. In a later analysis, HLA-associated TCR beta chains showed more clonal expansion and lower generation probabilities than non-associated chains that were equally common. While some public TCRs were present in many individuals, most TCR sequences turned up only very rarely across donors. Immune exposure information for the cohort was limited to CMV serostatus. A further reported finding was that TCR beta sequences accurately predicted the HLA-A and HLA-B alleles for most subjects in the first cohort. According to a later analysis, parvovirus B19, influenza, CMV and Epstein-Barr virus appeared linked to several top co-occurrence clusters. Correlated functional status among segregating V segments might be attributable to linkage disequilibrium, but an unknown experimental factor could not be ruled out. About 17 rarely observed V segments, including chromosome 9 orphons, were excluded from the earlier analysis of approximately 500 of the donors because counts were too low. According to a later analysis, most CMV-associated TCR beta chains appeared to be HLA-restricted, and the HLA associations seemed to be driven largely by CMV exposure.

The protocol used for the library was the immunoSEQ multiplex PCR assay. A mixture of 60 forward primers for TCR Vbeta segments and 13 reverse primers for TCR Jbeta segments was used in the multiplex PCR. Amplification of the CDR3 region of rearranged TCR beta genes was performed with a multiplex PCR assay on genomic DNA. The Illumina HiSeq System was used to sequence the amplified TCR beta libraries as 87-base-pair reads. The original methods were these. A later analysis counted approximately 74 million unique TCR beta chains across the 650 to 800 repertoires, and around 9.9 million of these chains were shared by at least two donors. A nearest-neighbor algorithm error-corrected the raw reads and collapsed the reads into unique sequences, merging closely related sequences to remove PCR and sequencing errors. CDR3 sequences were aligned to IMGT reference sequences to assign V, D and J gene segments. For a sequence to be retained, a match of at least six nucleotides to both a V gene segment and a J gene segment was required. Rearrangements were classified as productive when the CDR3 lacked stop codons and remained in frame with V and J, and all other rearrangements were classified as non-productive. CDR3 was defined according to IMGT convention as the region running from the second conserved V-encoded cysteine to the conserved J-encoded phenylalanine. Sequences without an unambiguous match to a single V gene segment were excluded from the earlier analysis of about 640 of the donors. An earlier analysis of several hundred of the donors called V segments functional above 56.7% productive rearrangements and segregating when the between-donor standard deviation exceeded 5%. A statistical classification framework was developed to diagnose cytomegalovirus status using the catalog of TCR beta chain sequences. In a later analysis, V and J genes were assigned by comparing TCR nucleotide sequences against IMGT/GENE-DB human TR gene sequences. The TCRdist pipeline was used in a later analysis to assign CDR3 sequences and most-parsimonious VDJ recombination scenarios. In a later analysis, each TCR beta chain was defined by its CDR3 amino acid sequence together with its V-gene family, and reads without a unique V-gene family were excluded. To address suspected cross-contamination and a sequencing artifact, a later analysis removed around 600 highly shared, low-generation-probability nucleotide sequences. For each public chain, a later analysis derived a clonal expansion index from normalized ranks of inferred template counts within each repertoire. Generation probabilities in a later analysis came from a VDJ recombination model fitted to out-of-frame rearrangements, and those results were checked against IGoR. In a later analysis, TCR-TCR, TCR-HLA and TCR-CMV co-occurrence was scored with hypergeometric tests, and a repertoire-size bias correction was applied to TCR pairs. To estimate false discovery rates, a later analysis permuted the HLA or CMV assignments 20 times. In a later analysis, co-occurring TCRs were grouped with DBSCAN, and TCRdist sequence similarity was added when clustering was performed within HLA-allele-positive subsets. Repertoires with fewer than 30,000 or more than 120,000 public chains were left out of co-occurrence clustering, as were about five repertoires with anomalous nucleotide sharing. TCRdb stores this immuneACCESS table with in-frame sequences only. Part of the clones is absent; in the studies checked, under half of the shortfall reflects unresolved V genes, and no reason is known for the rest. The V and J calls and clone size were taken over from that table, and D and trimming were inferred from the DNA. The sample yields some 150,000 clones; about two thirds were counted once. The top ten constitute approximately 2.8% of the sample.

The V and J segments used are TRBV28 and TRBJ1-1; the D gene cannot be resolved reliably. The sequence derives from a young woman in good health and CMV-seronegative. Material: PBMCs. The CDR3 reads CASLSSTGKAPFF. The sequenced DNA: TGTGCCAGCCTATCCTCAACCGGGAAGGCCCCTTTCTTT.